This T cell receptor beta chain appears in the sequencing data of a study of OX40 agonist ivuxolimab in advanced cancers. Germline loops: CDR1 MNHNS, CDR2 SASEGT. The V and J ends lost 1 base and 2 bases respectively, with 9 bases between them. The CDR3 length is 14 residues. Sequencing was performed with immunoSEQ multiplex PCR; in TCRdb, only in-frame clones are kept and a portion is missing. The sample records about 100,000 clones, 70% to 90% being singletons. This TCR came from an adult with an advanced solid tumor such as melanoma, head and neck, liver or kidney cancer. This material consisted of CD4+ or CD8+ T cells sorted from blood, taken in a trial of the OX40 agonist ivuxolimab. The V gene is TRBV6-1, the J gene TRBJ2-7; TRBD1 or TRBD2 may be the D gene (5 bases each). CDR3 DNA sequence: TGTGCCAGCAGTGAAGAGGTGGGACCCTACGAGCAGTACTTC. It encodes CASSEEVGPYEQYF.